This T cell receptor (beta chain) comes out of a study of blood T cells in healthy people across ages. This clonotype was found many times. Each donor gave roughly 9.1 milliliters of peripheral blood. V was clipped by 1 base and J by 2 bases; unmatched bases: 0. The CDR3 length is 14 residues. Germline V CDR1 and CDR2: MGHRA, YSYEKL. The second PCR ran about 6 to 12 cycles with a sample-barcoded 5' primer and J-beta primers. TCRdb re-called the 5' RACE reads through MiXCR, storing one row per CDR3 protein. The sample has over 550,000 distinct CDR3 sequences; 25% to 30% are singletons. Sequenced: blood. The V gene is TRBV4-1, the J gene TRBJ1-2, with TRBD1 identical over 8 bases. The TCR sequence derives from a woman aged 80 or over in good health. The chain's CDR3 is CASSQGTGNYGYTF. The CDR3 DNA is TGCGCCAGCAGCCAAGGGACAGGGAACTATGGCTACACCTTC.